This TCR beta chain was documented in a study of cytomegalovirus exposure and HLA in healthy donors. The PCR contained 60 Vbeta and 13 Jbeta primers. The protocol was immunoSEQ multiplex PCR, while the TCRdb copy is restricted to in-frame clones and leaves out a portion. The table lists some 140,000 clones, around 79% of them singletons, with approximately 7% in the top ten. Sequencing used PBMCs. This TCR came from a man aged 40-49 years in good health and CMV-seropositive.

CDR3 protein: CASSGSGTGFSTDTQYF. The CDR3 DNA reads as TGTGCCAGCAGTGGGTCCGGGACAGGGTTTAGCACAGATACGCAGTATTTT. The rearrangement links TRBV6-1 to TRBJ2-3; TRBD1 agrees at 9 bases. Germline CDR1 MNHNS, CDR2 SASEGT. With V trimmed by 4 bases and J by 0 bases, 8 bases remained unmatched. CDR3 length equals 17 residues.